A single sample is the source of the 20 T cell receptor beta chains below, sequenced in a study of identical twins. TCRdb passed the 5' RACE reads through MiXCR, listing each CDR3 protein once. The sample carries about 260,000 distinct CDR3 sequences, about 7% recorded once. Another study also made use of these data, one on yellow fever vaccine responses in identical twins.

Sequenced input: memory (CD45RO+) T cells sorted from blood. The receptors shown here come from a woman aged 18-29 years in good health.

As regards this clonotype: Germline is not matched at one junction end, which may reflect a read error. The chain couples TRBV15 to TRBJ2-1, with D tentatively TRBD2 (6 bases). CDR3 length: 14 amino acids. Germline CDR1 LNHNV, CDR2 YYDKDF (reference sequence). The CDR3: CATSRGSAGGEQLF. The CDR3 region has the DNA TGTGCCACCAGCAGAGGGTCAGCGGGCGGTGAGCAGTTGTTC.

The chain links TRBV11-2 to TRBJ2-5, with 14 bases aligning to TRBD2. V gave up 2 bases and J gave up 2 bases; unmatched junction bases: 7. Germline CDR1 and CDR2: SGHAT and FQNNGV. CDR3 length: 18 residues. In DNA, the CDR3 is TGTGCCAGCAGCTTACGACTAGCGGGGGGGGCTGCTCAAGAGACCCAGTACTTC. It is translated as CASSLRLAGGAAQETQYF. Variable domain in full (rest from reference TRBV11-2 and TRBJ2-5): EAGVAQSPRYKIIEKRQSVAFWCNPISGHATLYWYQQILGQGPKLLIQFQNNGVVDDSQLPKDRFSAERLKGVDSTLKIQPAKLEDSAVYLCASSLRLAGGAAQETQYFGPGTRLLVL.

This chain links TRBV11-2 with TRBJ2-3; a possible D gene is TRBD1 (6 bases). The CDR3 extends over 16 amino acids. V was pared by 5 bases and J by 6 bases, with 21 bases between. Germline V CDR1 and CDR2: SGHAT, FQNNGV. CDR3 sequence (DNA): TGTGCCAGCAGCGCCCAGGTCGGACAGCGCCGGGATACGCAGTATTTT. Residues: CASSAQVGQRRDTQYF.

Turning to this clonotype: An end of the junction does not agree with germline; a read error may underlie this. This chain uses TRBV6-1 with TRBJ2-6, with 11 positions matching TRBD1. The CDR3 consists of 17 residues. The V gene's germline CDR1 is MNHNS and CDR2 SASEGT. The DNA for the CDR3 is TGTGTCAGCTCCTTCGGGACAGGGGGTTCTGGGGCCAACGTCCTGACTTTC. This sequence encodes CVSSFGTGGSGANVLTF.

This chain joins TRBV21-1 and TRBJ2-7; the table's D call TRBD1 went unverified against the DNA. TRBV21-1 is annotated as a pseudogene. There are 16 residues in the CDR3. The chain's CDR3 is CASSTQQAGMAYEQYF. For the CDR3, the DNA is TGTGCCAGCAGCACCCAACAGGCAGGGATGGCCTACGAGCAGTACTTC.

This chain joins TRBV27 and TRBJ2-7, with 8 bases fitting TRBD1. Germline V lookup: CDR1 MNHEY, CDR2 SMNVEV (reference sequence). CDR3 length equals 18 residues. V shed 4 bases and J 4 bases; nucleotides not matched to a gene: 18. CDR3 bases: TGTGCCAGCAGTTCCAACCTCGGACAGGGAGTTACCATGTACGAGCAGTACTTC. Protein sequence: CASSSNLGQGVTMYEQYF.

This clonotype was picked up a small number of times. The CDR3 region has the DNA TGTGCCATCAGTCTGACAGGGGATACTTACAATGAGCAGTTCTTC. It translates to CAISLTGDTYNEQFF. The rearrangement joins TRBV10-3 to TRBJ2-1; 8 bases agree with TRBD1. The germline gives CDR1 ENHRY, CDR2 SYGVKD. This CDR3 has 15 residues. V gave up 5 bases and J gave up 4 bases; unmatched junction bases: 7.

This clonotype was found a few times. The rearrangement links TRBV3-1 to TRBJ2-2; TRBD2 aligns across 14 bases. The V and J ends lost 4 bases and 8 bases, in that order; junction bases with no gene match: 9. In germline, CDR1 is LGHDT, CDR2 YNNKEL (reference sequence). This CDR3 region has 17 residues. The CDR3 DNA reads TGTGCCAGCAGCCCCGCAGGGGGACTAGCGGGAGAAGGGGAGCTGTTTTTT. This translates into CASSPAGGLAGEGELFF.

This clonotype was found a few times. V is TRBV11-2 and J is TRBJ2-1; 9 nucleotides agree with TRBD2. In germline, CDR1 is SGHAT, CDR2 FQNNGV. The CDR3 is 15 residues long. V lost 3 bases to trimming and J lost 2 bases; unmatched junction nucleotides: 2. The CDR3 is CASSLTSGPYNEQFF. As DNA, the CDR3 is TGTGCCAGCAGCTTGACTAGCGGACCCTACAATGAGCAGTTCTTC.

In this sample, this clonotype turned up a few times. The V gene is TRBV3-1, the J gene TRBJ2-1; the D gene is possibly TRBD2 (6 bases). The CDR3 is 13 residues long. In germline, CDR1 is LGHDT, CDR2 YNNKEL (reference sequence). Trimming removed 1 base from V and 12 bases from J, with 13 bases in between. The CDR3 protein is CASSQGGGVGQFF. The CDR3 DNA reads TGTGCCAGCAGCCAAGGAGGCGGGGTTGGGCAGTTCTTC.

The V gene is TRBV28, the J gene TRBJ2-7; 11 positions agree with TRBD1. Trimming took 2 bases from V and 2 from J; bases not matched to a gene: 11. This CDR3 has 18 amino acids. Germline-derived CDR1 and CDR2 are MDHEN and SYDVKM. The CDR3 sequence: CASSLASGGQGATYEQYV. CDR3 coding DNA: TGTGCCAGCAGTTTAGCTTCAGGTGGACAGGGGGCAACCTACGAGCAGTACGTC.

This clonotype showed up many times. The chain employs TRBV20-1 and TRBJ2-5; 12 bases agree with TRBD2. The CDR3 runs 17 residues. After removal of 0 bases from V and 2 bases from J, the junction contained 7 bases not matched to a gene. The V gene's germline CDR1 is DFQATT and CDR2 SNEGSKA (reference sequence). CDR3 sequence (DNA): TGCAGTGCTAGAGAGCGCACTAGCGGGAGGCAACAAGAGACCCAGTACTTC. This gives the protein CSARERTSGRQQETQYF.

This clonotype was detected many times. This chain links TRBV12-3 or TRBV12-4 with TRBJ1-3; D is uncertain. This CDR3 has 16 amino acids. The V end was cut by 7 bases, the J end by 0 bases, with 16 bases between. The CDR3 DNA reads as TGTGCCAGCACCTTGGGGAGCCCACGCTCTGGAAACACCATATATTTT. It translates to CASTLGSPRSGNTIYF.

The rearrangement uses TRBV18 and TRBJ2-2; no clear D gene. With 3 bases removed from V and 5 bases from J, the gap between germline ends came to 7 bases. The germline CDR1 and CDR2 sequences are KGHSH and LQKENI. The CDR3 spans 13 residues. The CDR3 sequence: CASSPTATGELFF. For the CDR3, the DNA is TGTGCCAGCTCACCTACAGCTACCGGGGAGCTGTTTTTT.

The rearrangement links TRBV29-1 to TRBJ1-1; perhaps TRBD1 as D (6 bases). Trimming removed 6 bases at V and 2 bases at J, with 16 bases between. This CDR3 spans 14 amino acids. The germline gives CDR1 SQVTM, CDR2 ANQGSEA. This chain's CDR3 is CSVKTTGLNTEAFF. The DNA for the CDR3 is TGCAGCGTCAAAACCACAGGGTTAAACACTGAAGCTTTCTTT.

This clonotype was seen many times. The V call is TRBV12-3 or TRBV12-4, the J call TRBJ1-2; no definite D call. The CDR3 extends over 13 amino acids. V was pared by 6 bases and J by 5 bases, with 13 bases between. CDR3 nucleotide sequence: TGTGCCAGCAGAGGGTCCCCTGGATATGGCTACACCTTC. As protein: CASRGSPGYGYTF.

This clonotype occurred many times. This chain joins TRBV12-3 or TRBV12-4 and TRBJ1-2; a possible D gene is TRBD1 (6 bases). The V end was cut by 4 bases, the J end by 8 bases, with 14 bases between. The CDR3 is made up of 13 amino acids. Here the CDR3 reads CASSSNRVGGYTF. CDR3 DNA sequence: TGTGCCAGCAGTTCAAACAGGGTCGGCGGCTACACCTTC.

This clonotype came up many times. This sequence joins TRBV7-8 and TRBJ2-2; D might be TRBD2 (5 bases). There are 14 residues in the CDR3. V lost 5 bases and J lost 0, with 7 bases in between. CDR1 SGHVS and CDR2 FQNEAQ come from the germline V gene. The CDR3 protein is CASSVLANTGELFF. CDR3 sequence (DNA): TGTGCCAGCAGCGTACTAGCGAACACCGGGGAGCTGTTTTTT.

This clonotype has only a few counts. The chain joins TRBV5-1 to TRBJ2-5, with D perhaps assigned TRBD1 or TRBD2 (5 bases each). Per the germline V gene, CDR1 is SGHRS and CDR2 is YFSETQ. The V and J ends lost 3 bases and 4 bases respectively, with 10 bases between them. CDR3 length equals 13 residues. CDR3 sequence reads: CASSWGTGETQYF. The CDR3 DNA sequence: TGCGCCAGCAGCTGGGGGACGGGAGAGACCCAGTACTTC.

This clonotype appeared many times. CDR3 region: CASSPGLHREETQYF. The CDR3 nucleotides read TGCGCCAGCAGCCCGGGACTCCATAGGGAAGAGACCCAGTACTTC. The chain has TRBV5-1 and TRBJ2-5; possibly TRBD2 for D (6 bases). The germline CDR1 and CDR2 sequences are SGHRS and YFSETQ. CDR3 length equals 15 residues. Trimming took off 4 bases at V and 3 bases at J, with 16 bases between the two ends.